The 23 T cell receptor beta chains listed next were all sequenced from one sample in a study of blood T cell repertoires in COVID-19. Measured with immunoSEQ multiplex PCR; TCRdb has only the in-frame clones, and not every one. Of tens of thousands of clones listed, around 90% were seen once; the top ten hold roughly 28%. The sequenced sample was peripheral blood. The origin of the receptors is a woman of 80 years or more with active or convalescent COVID-19.

The chain combines TRBV5-4 with TRBJ1-6, with D possibly being TRBD1 (6 bases). Germline values: CDR1 SGHNT, CDR2 YYREEE (reference sequence). CDR3 size: 17 residues. The V end was cut by 4 bases, the J end by 0 bases, with 14 bases between. CDR3 bases: TGTGCCAGCAGCCGAGGGACATCCTACTCCTATAATTCACCCCTCCACTTT. This codes for CASSRGTSYSYNSPLHF.

The chain combines TRBV7-8 with TRBJ2-1, with no clear D. Trimming pared 5 bases from V and 2 bases from J, leaving 16 bases between. Per the germline V gene, CDR1 is SGHVS and CDR2 is FQNEAQ. The CDR3 covers 16 residues. CDR3 in amino acids: CASSPVRIRPYNEQFF. The CDR3 region has the DNA TGTGCCAGCAGCCCCGTCAGGATCAGACCCTACAATGAGCAGTTCTTC. Drawing the rest from reference TRBV7-8 and TRBJ2-1, the complete variable domain is GAGVSQSPRYKVAKRGQDVALRCDPISGHVSLFWYQQALGQGPEFLTYFQNEAQLDKSGLPSDRFFAERPEGSVSTLKIQRTQQEDSAVYLCASSPVRIRPYNEQFFGPGTRLTVL.

The rearrangement uses TRBV13 and TRBJ1-4; 7 bases match TRBD1. The trim removed 7 bases at V and 7 bases at J, leaving 12 bases unmatched. The germline V gene encodes CDR1 PRHDT and CDR2 FYEKMQ (reference sequence). The CDR3 is made up of 15 amino acids. CDR3 in amino acids: CASKGGVMPGEKLFF. The CDR3, as DNA: TGTGCCAGCAAAGGGGGCGTGATGCCTGGTGAAAAACTGTTTTTT.

CDR3: CASTEQGFTEAFF. CDR3 sequence (DNA): TGTGCCAGTACCGAACAGGGTTTTACTGAAGCTTTCTTT. The rearrangement joins TRBV19 to TRBJ1-1, with a tentative D call TRBD1 (6 bases). CDR3 size: 13 residues. CDR1 and CDR2 (germline): LNHDA, SQIVND (reference sequence). V lost 7 bases, J lost 5 bases, and 14 bases lay in between.

The V call is TRBV25-1, the J call TRBJ1-5; the match to TRBD1 covers 7 bases. Trimming removed 4 bases from V and 5 bases from J; junction bases left unmatched: 5. CDR1 and CDR2 from the germline V gene are MGHDK and SYGVNS. The CDR3 has 14 residues. The CDR3 DNA is TGTGCCAGCAGTGGGTACAGGGGTGATCAGCCCCAGCATTTT. Encoded protein: CASSGYRGDQPQHF.

The gene calls are TRBV12-3 or TRBV12-4 and TRBJ2-2; 8 bases are shared with TRBD1. Losses at the gene ends were 10 bases for V and 4 bases for J; bases not matched to a gene: 5. The CDR3 contains 13 residues. The CDR3: CAIDRGPTGELFF. The CDR3 DNA is TGTGCCATCGACAGGGGACCCACCGGGGAGCTGTTTTTT.

The chain recombines TRBV5-6 with TRBJ2-5; D is possibly TRBD2 (6 bases). CDR3 size: 18 residues. The germline V gene has CDR1 SGHDT and CDR2 YYEEEE. V was pared by 0 bases and J by 1 base, with 19 bases between. The CDR3 nucleotides are TGTGCCAGCAGCTTGGCGGAGGGCGGGGTGATCGTCCAAGAGACCCAGTACTTC. Protein: CASSLAEGGVIVQETQYF.

V gene TRBV5-6 combines with J gene TRBJ1-5, with D perhaps TRBD1 (5 bases). This CDR3 has 15 residues. V was pared by 1 base and J by 6 bases, with 14 bases between. Germline assignment: CDR1 SGHDT and CDR2 YYEEEE. In DNA form, the CDR3 reads TGTGCCAGCAGCTTGCAAGGTGGGGCCCCTCAGCCCCAGCATTTT. Amino acid sequence: CASSLQGGAPQPQHF.

The chain links TRBV6-5 to TRBJ2-7; TRBD2 agrees at 12 bases. CDR1 is MNHEY, CDR2 SVGAGI, per germline. The J segment lost 7 bases and the V segment lost 6 bases, leaving 4 bases of the junction unmatched. This CDR3 region has 13 residues. As DNA, the CDR3 is TGTGCCAGCAGACGCGGACTAGCGGGAGAGCAGTACTTC. Its protein product is CASRRGLAGEQYF.

This chain joins TRBV24-1 and TRBJ1-2; no definite D call. Trimming cost V 6 bases and J 4 bases, with 11 bases left between them. From germline, CDR1 is KGHDR and CDR2 SFDVKD. The CDR3 sequence is 13 residues long. CDR3 in amino acids: CATSKGRIYGYTF. For the CDR3, the DNA is TGTGCCACCAGTAAAGGGAGGATCTATGGCTACACCTTC.

The J gene is TRBJ2-5, the V gene TRBV5-4; 8 bases are a match to TRBD2. J was trimmed by 5 bases and V by 0 bases; bases with no gene match: 6. Germline assignment: CDR1 SGHNT and CDR2 YYREEE (reference sequence). The CDR3 is 15 amino acids. CDR3 residues: CASSLVAGGLETQYF. The DNA for the CDR3 is TGTGCCAGCAGCTTGGTTGCGGGGGGTTTGGAGACCCAGTACTTC. Full variable domain (missing parts from reference TRBV5-4 and TRBJ2-5): ETGVTQSPTHLIKTRGQQVTLRCSSQSGHNTVSWYQQALGQGPQFIFQYYREEENGRGNFPPRFSGLQFPNYSSELNVNALELDDSALYLCASSLVAGGLETQYFGPGTRLLVL.

The sample holds one count of this clone. This chain links TRBV10-3 with TRBJ2-7; D gene unclear. V lost 5 bases to trimming and J lost 4 bases, with 12 bases between them. Germline V CDR1 and CDR2: ENHRY, SYGVKD. There are 13 residues in the CDR3. This CDR3 is CAISSGVNYEQYF. The CDR3 DNA is TGTGCCATCAGTTCCGGAGTTAATTACGAGCAGTACTTC.

V gene TRBV5-1 combines with J gene TRBJ1-2; D possibly corresponds to TRBD1 (6 bases). Trimming pared 4 bases from V and 4 bases from J, leaving 20 bases between. CDR3 size: 16 residues. Germline CDR1 and CDR2: SGHRS and YFSETQ. The CDR3 protein is CASSDLNQGGSYGYTF. CDR3 in DNA: TGCGCCAGCAGCGACCTTAATCAAGGGGGTAGCTATGGCTACACCTTC.

The V gene is TRBV12-3 or TRBV12-4, the J gene TRBJ2-7; maybe TRBD1 (6 bases). V was trimmed by 5 bases and J by 1 base, leaving 9 bases between them. This CDR3 contains 13 residues. CDR3 in amino acids: CASSLGQSYEQYF. CDR3 DNA sequence: TGTGCCAGCAGTCTTGGACAGTCCTACGAGCAGTACTTC.

The chain employs TRBV9 and TRBJ2-2; D is perhaps TRBD2 (6 bases). In germline, CDR1 is SGDLS, CDR2 YYNGEE. V lost 4 bases and J lost 3, with 13 bases in between. The CDR3 is 15 amino acids. The CDR3 DNA follows: TGTGCCAGCAGCCCCCGCGGAGGGGACACCGGGGAGCTGTTTTTT. This encodes CASSPRGGDTGELFF.

The chain combines TRBV4-3 with TRBJ1-4, with 7 nucleotides matching TRBD1. CDR1 LGHNA and CDR2 YSLEER come from the germline V gene. V lost 0 bases and J lost 4; bases outside the gene matches: 8. CDR3 length: 17 amino acids. The DNA for the CDR3 is TGCGCCAGCAGCCAAGATGTATCCGGGACAGTTAATGAAAAACTGTTTTTT. It is translated as CASSQDVSGTVNEKLFF.

This clone showed up just once. The chain uses TRBV28 and TRBJ2-2; D may be TRBD2 (5 bases). There are 15 residues in the CDR3. Trimming cost V 5 bases and J 4 bases, with 14 bases left between them. Per germline, CDR1 MDHEN and CDR2 SYDVKM. The chain's CDR3 is CASSEASLITGELFF. DNA for the CDR3: TGTGCCAGCAGTGAGGCTAGCCTAATCACCGGGGAGCTGTTTTTT. The full variable domain, in which reference TRBV28 and TRBJ2-2 provide the parts outside the CDR3, is DVKVTQSSRYLVKRTGEKVFLECVQDMDHENMFWYRQDPGLGLRLIYFSYDVKMKEKGDIPEGYSVSREKKERFSLILESASTNQTSMYLCASSEASLITGELFFGEGSRLTVL.

The J gene is TRBJ1-5, the V gene TRBV5-6, with 9 bases that match TRBD1. Germline V CDR1 and CDR2: SGHDT, YYEEEE. The CDR3 has 15 amino acids. The V gene end was trimmed by 3 bases and the J gene end by 7 bases; junction bases not matched to a gene: 8. The CDR3 is CASSSLDRGDQPQHF. In DNA form, the CDR3 reads TGTGCCAGCAGCTCCTTAGACAGGGGGGACCAGCCCCAGCATTTT.

The chain links TRBV2 to TRBJ2-6, with 7 bases identical to TRBD2. The CDR3 totals 17 residues. Trimming cost V 7 bases and J 4 bases; bases outside gene matches: 13. Germline CDR1 is SNHLY and CDR2 is FYNNEI. CDR3 region: CASTAGPGGLGANVLTF. The CDR3 nucleotides are TGTGCCAGCACCGCCGGACCGGGGGGACTCGGGGCCAACGTCCTGACTTTC.

The chain employs TRBV11-2 and TRBJ1-1; D may be TRBD1 (5 bases). The CDR3 spans 17 residues. The V end lost 1 base, the J end lost 1 base, and 16 bases lay between the germline ends. Germline CDR1 and CDR2: SGHAT and FQNNGV. The CDR3 spells CASSLAATAPQNTEAFF. CDR3 DNA: TGTGCCAGCAGCTTAGCAGCGACAGCGCCACAGAACACTGAAGCTTTCTTT. Supplemented by reference TRBV11-2 and TRBJ1-1, the full variable domain reads EAGVAQSPRYKIIEKRQSVAFWCNPISGHATLYWYQQILGQGPKLLIQFQNNGVVDDSQLPKDRFSAERLKGVDSTLKIQPAKLEDSAVYLCASSLAATAPQNTEAFFGQGTRLTVV.

V usage is TRBV6-6 and J usage is TRBJ1-1; D is perhaps TRBD1 (5 bases). V lost 0 bases to trimming and J lost 4 bases, with 9 bases between them. The CDR3 has 14 amino acids. CDR1 MNHNY and CDR2 SVGAGI come from the germline V gene (reference sequence). The DNA of the CDR3 is TGTGCCAGCAGTTACTCAGGGGCCTTCACTGAAGCTTTCTTT. It yields the protein CASSYSGAFTEAFF.

The V gene is TRBV19, the J gene TRBJ2-2; no definite D call. Per germline, CDR1 LNHDA and CDR2 SQIVND (reference sequence). With 6 bases removed from V and 2 bases from J, the gap between germline ends came to 13 bases. This CDR3 is built from 15 residues. CDR3 amino acids: CASRIPQLNTGELFF. The CDR3 nucleotides are TGTGCCAGTAGAATCCCACAGCTTAACACCGGGGAGCTGTTTTTT.

V and J are TRBV3-1 (or the pseudogene TRBV3-2) and TRBJ2-3, with D tentatively TRBD1 (5 bases). Trimming removed 6 bases from V and 0 bases from J, with 10 bases in between. In germline, CDR1 is LGHDT, CDR2 YNNKEL (reference sequence). The CDR3 is 14 amino acids. CDR3 sequence (DNA): TGTGCCAGCAGGGGCAGGGTTAGCACAGATACGCAGTATTTT. It translates to CASRGRVSTDTQYF.